What follows are 19 T cell receptor beta chains derived from one specimen sequenced in a study of blood T cell repertoires in COVID-19. Profiled with immunoSEQ multiplex PCR; TCRdb holds only in-frame clones, not every one. The sample gives fewer than 200,000 clones, roughly 80% of which show up once; about 7% is in the top ten. The sequenced material came from peripheral blood. These receptors originate from a human donor in a cohort sampled during active COVID-19.

The chain carries TRBV5-1 and TRBJ2-2; TRBD1 matches 8 bases. Losses at the gene ends were 3 bases for V and 1 base for J; bases not matched to a gene: 5. The CDR3 runs to 16 residues. CDR1 is SGHRS and CDR2 is YFSETQ in the germline V gene. CDR3 in DNA: TGCGCCAGCAGCTCCCCCGGGACAGGGAACACCGGGGAGCTGTTTTTT. This translates into CASSSPGTGNTGELFF.

Only one count was recorded for this clone. This CDR3 reads CATSSPDRGGANVLTF. CDR3 in DNA: TGTGCCACCAGCAGCCCGGATCGGGGTGGGGCCAACGTCCTGACTTTC. The gene calls are TRBV15 and TRBJ2-6; possibly TRBD2 for D (5 bases). CDR1 LNHNV and CDR2 YYDKDF come from the germline V gene (reference sequence). V was shortened by 3 bases and J by 3 bases, with 12 bases between the two germline ends. This CDR3 has 16 residues. The variable domain in full, with the rest retrieved from reference TRBV15 and TRBJ2-6, is DAMVIQNPRYQVTQFGKPVTLSCSQTLNHNVMYWYQQKSSQAPKLLFHYYDKDFNNEADTPDNFQSRRPNTSFCFLDIRSPGLGDTAMYLCATSSPDRGGANVLTFGAGSRLTVL.

V and J are TRBV4-2 and TRBJ1-1, with 8 bases that match TRBD1. The CDR3 is 16 residues long. V lost 3 bases, J lost 4 bases, and 10 bases stayed unmatched. Germline assignment: CDR1 LGHNA and CDR2 YNFKEQ. In nucleotides, the CDR3 is TGTGCCAGCAGCCAGGACAGGGTATTGTTTGGCACTGAAGCTTTCTTT. This sequence encodes CASSQDRVLFGTEAFF.

V usage is TRBV5-1 and J usage is TRBJ2-7; 7 nucleotides agree with TRBD1. Germline V gene lookup returns CDR1 SGHRS and CDR2 YFSETQ. The CDR3 runs 13 residues. Unmatched junction bases numbered 10, after V lost 7 bases and J lost 6 bases. CDR3 in amino acids: CASQNDRVPEQYF. CDR3 in DNA: TGCGCCAGCCAAAACGACAGGGTTCCCGAGCAGTACTTC.

This chain uses TRBV5-6 with TRBJ2-6, with D possibly TRBD1 on 6 matching bases. Germline values: CDR1 SGHDT, CDR2 YYEEEE. Trimming took 2 bases from V and 0 from J, leaving 9 bases between them. The CDR3 loop spans 16 amino acids. The DNA for the CDR3 is TGTGCCAGCAGCTTCAGGGGACCCTCTGGGGCCAACGTCCTGACTTTC. This gives the protein CASSFRGPSGANVLTF. The entire variable domain, with the rest obtained from reference TRBV5-6 and TRBJ2-6, is as follows: DAGVTQSPTHLIKTRGQQVTLRCSPKSGHDTVSWYQQALGQGPQFIFQYYEEEERQRGNFPDRFSGHQFPNYSSELNVNALLLGDSALYLCASSFRGPSGANVLTFGAGSRLTVL.

To note about this clone: Other DNA sequences in the same sample also yield this CDR3. The chain links TRBV2 to TRBJ2-7, with no clear D. Germline V gene lookup returns CDR1 SNHLY and CDR2 FYNNEI. V gave up 3 bases and J gave up 4 bases, with 4 bases separating them. The CDR3 covers 11 residues. CDR3 loop: CASSDSYEQYF. The CDR3 bases are TGTGCCAGCAGTGATTCGTACGAGCAGTACTTC.

For this clone: This same CDR3 is encoded by further DNA sequences in the sample. This chain joins TRBV6-5 and TRBJ2-2, with D perhaps matching TRBD1 (6 bases). Trimming stripped 6 bases from V and 5 bases from J, with 7 bases between. The CDR3 is 12 amino acids. Germline assignment: CDR1 MNHEY and CDR2 SVGAGI. The CDR3 loop is CASSRGTGELFF. CDR3 nucleotides: TGTGCCAGCAGCAGGGGAACCGGGGAGCTGTTTTTT.

The rearrangement links TRBV3-1 (or the pseudogene TRBV3-2) to TRBJ2-5, with 9 bases fitting TRBD1. Trimming cost V 4 bases and J 4 bases; bases outside gene matches: 7. This CDR3 is built from 15 residues. Germline CDR1 and CDR2: LGHDT and YNNKEL (reference sequence). The CDR3 region is CASSPRDRAGETQYF. The CDR3 DNA reads as TGTGCCAGCAGCCCCCGGGACAGGGCGGGAGAGACCCAGTACTTC.

V gene TRBV18 combines with J gene TRBJ2-5, with 7 positions matching TRBD1. Trimming cost V 3 bases and J 5 bases; bases outside gene matches: 0. The CDR3 loop spans 12 amino acids. Per germline, CDR1 KGHSH and CDR2 LQKENI. The CDR3 loop is CASSPDRETQYF. DNA for the CDR3: TGTGCCAGCTCACCGGACAGGGAGACCCAGTACTTC.

This clone occurred once. The chain couples TRBV27 to TRBJ1-1; TRBD1 matches at 8 bases. Germline V gives CDR1 MNHEY, CDR2 SMNVEV (reference sequence). The CDR3 totals 15 residues. V was clipped by 5 bases and J by 1 base; unmatched bases: 6. CDR3 residues: CASSPDRAANTEAFF. The CDR3 DNA is TGTGCCAGCAGTCCGGACAGGGCCGCGAACACTGAAGCTTTCTTT.

J is TRBJ1-1 and V is TRBV27, with a weak D call TRBD1 (5 bases). V lost 0 bases to trimming and J lost 4 bases, with 9 bases between them. This CDR3 region has 14 residues. Germline CDR1 and CDR2: MNHEY and SMNVEV (reference sequence). For the CDR3, the DNA is TGTGCCAGCAGTTTATCCGGGGGGGGCACTGAAGCTTTCTTT. Protein product: CASSLSGGGTEAFF.

The gene calls are TRBV3-1 (or the pseudogene TRBV3-2) and TRBJ1-4; D possibly corresponds to TRBD1 (5 bases). Germline values: CDR1 LGHDT, CDR2 YNNKEL (reference sequence). The V end lost 4 bases, the J end lost 7 bases, and 19 bases lay between the germline ends. This CDR3 has 16 amino acids. CDR3 region: CASSLRLGVSGEKLFF. DNA of the CDR3: TGTGCCAGCAGCCTCCGCTTAGGGGTATCAGGTGAAAAACTGTTTTTT.

J is TRBJ2-7 and V is TRBV3-1 (or the pseudogene TRBV3-2); TRBD1 agrees at 7 bases. The CDR3 runs to 13 residues. Losses at the gene ends were 2 bases for V and 6 bases for J; bases not matched to a gene: 4. The germline V gene encodes CDR1 LGHDT and CDR2 YNNKEL (reference sequence). The CDR3 loop is CASSQSAGGEQYF. The CDR3 DNA reads as TGTGCCAGCAGCCAATCGGCAGGGGGCGAGCAGTACTTC.

In this sample, this clone turned up a few times. The chain recombines TRBV2 with TRBJ1-6, with TRBD1 identical over 7 bases. The V gene end was trimmed by 2 bases and the J gene end by 9 bases; junction bases not matched to a gene: 4. The CDR3 loop spans 14 amino acids. Germline V lookup: CDR1 SNHLY, CDR2 FYNNEI. CDR3 bases: TGTGCCAGCAGTGAAACAGGGGTGGGTTCACCCCTCCACTTT. Translating gives CASSETGVGSPLHF.

The chain has TRBV9 and TRBJ2-5; 8 bases agree with TRBD1. The CDR3 totals 16 residues. Germline V gene lookup returns CDR1 SGDLS and CDR2 YYNGEE. Germline trimming cut 3 bases from V and 3 bases from J; bases unmatched to any gene: 10. Written as DNA, the CDR3 is TGTGCCAGCAGCGCCTTACAAAGGACAGGGAAAGAGACCCAGTACTTC. Translation: CASSALQRTGKETQYF.

The V call is TRBV7-2, the J call TRBJ2-7, with 8 positions matching TRBD2. Germline CDR1 is SGHTA and CDR2 is FQGNSA. V dropped 5 bases and J dropped 3; count of bases not matched to a gene: 6. This CDR3 region has 14 residues. The CDR3 DNA reads as TGTGCCAGCAGCCAAAGCGGGGGTAACTACGAGCAGTACTTC. Protein: CASSQSGGNYEQYF.

The chain carries TRBV9 and TRBJ1-2, with a weak D call TRBD1 (5 bases). In germline, CDR1 is SGDLS, CDR2 YYNGEE. The CDR3 contains 14 residues. Trimming stripped 0 bases from V and 8 bases from J, with 14 bases between. DNA for the CDR3: TGTGCCAGCAGCGTAGGTTCGGGGGAGAGGGGCTACACCTTC. Its translation is CASSVGSGERGYTF. The full variable domain, in which reference TRBV9 and TRBJ1-2 provide the parts outside the CDR3, is DSGVTQTPKHLITATGQRVTLRCSPRSGDLSVYWYQQSLDQGLQFLIQYYNGEERAKGNILERFSAQQFPDLHSELNLSSLELGDSALYFCASSVGSGERGYTFGSGTRLTVV.

The V call is TRBV4-1, the J call TRBJ1-4, with 9 bases lining up with TRBD1. With V trimmed by 3 bases and J by 2 bases, 1 base remained unmatched. CDR3 length: 15 amino acids. In germline, CDR1 is MGHRA, CDR2 YSYEKL. CDR3 sequence (DNA): TGCGCCAGCAGCCAGGGACAGGGCACTAATGAAAAACTGTTTTTT. The encoded protein is CASSQGQGTNEKLFF.

For this clone: The sample contains more than one DNA sequence encoding this CDR3. The chain has TRBV6-5 and TRBJ1-5; TRBD1 might be the D (6 bases). V lost 6 bases and J lost 0, with 12 bases in between. Germline lookup yields CDR1 MNHEY and CDR2 SVGAGI. The CDR3 length is 15 residues. The CDR3 nucleotides read TGTGCCAGCAGCCTCGGACAGTATAGCAATCAGCCCCAGCATTTT. This codes for CASSLGQYSNQPQHF.